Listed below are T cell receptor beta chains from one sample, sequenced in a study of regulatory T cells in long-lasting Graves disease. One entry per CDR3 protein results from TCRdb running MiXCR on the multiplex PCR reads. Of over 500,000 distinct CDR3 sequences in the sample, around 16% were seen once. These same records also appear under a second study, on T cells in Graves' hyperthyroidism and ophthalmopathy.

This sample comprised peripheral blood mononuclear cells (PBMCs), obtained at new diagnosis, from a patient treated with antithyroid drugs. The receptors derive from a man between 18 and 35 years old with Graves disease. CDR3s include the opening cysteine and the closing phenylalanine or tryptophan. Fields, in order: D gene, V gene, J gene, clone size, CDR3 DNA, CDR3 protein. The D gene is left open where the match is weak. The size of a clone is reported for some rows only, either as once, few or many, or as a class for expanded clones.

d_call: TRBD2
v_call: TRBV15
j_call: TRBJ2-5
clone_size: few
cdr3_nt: TGTGCCTCCATACTAGCGGGAGAAGAGACCCAGTACTTC
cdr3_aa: CASILAGEETQYF

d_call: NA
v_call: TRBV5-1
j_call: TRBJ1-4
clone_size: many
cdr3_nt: TGCGCCAGCAGCTTGGCGCAGGGAGTGCTTGGGAATGAAAAACTGTTTTTT
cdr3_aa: CASSLAQGVLGNEKLFF

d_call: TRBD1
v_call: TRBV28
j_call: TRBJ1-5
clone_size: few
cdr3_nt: TGTGCCAGCAGGAGGTTTACAGGGGGGGGCAATCAGCCCCAGCATTTT
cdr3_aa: CASRRFTGGGNQPQHF

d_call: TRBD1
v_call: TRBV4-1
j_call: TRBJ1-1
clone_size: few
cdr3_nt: TGCGCCAGCAGCCAAATCTCAGGGGGCACTGAAGCTTTCTTT
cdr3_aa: CASSQISGGTEAFF

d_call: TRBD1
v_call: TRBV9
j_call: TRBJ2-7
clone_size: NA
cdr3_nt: TGTGCCAGCAGCGTAGCACCGGACAGGTTCATGGAGCAGTACTTC
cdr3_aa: CASSVAPDRFMEQYF

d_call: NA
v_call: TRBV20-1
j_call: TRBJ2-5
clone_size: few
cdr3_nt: TGCAGTGCTAGAGGGCAGAATGTTCAGACCCAGTACTTC
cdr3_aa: CSARGQNVQTQYF

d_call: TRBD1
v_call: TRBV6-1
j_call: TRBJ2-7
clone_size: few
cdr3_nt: TGTGCCAGCTGGGGACAGGGGAGGTACGAGCAGTACTTC
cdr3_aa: CASWGQGRYEQYF

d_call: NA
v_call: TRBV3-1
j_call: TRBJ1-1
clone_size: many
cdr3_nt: TGTGCCAGCAGTCCTTCAGGGAACACTGAAGCTTTCTTT
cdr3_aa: CASSPSGNTEAFF

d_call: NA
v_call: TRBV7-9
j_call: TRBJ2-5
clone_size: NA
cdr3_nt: TGTGCCAGCAGCTGGTTTAGAGGCGGGATGGTAGAGACCCAGTACTTC
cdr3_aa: CASSWFRGGMVETQYF

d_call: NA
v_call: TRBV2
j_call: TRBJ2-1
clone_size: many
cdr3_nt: TGTGCCAGCAGTGCGGTAACAGAATCGTACAATGAGCAGTTCTTC
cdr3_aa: CASSAVTESYNEQFF

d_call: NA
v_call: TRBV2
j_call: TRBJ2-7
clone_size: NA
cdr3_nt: TGTGCCAGCATCCTCCCCAGGGGAATCTACGAGCAGTACTTC
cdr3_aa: CASILPRGIYEQYF

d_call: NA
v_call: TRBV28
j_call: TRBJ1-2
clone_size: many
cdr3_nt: TGTGCCAGCAGTTTCTCGGCAGAACTCTATGGCTACACCTTC
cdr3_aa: CASSFSAELYGYTF

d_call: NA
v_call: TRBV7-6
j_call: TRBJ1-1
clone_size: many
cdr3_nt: TGTGCCAGCAGCCCGAGCTGGGGTCAGGAGAACACTGAAGCTTTCTTT
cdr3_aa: CASSPSWGQENTEAFF

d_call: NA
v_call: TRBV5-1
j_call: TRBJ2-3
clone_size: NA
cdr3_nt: TGCGCCAGCAGCCCTTTTTGGGGCGGGAACACAGATACGCAGTATTTT
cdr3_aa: CASSPFWGGNTDTQYF

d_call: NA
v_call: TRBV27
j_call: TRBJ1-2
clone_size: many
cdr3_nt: TGTGCCAGCAGCTTTGGCCAGGGCTATGGCTACACCTTC
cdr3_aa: CASSFGQGYGYTF

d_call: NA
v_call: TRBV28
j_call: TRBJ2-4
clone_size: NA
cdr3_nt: TGTGCCAGCAACGTGGGGCGGAGGGGCCAGTTAAACATTCAGTACTTC
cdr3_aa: CASNVGRRGQLNIQYF